These 17 T cell receptor beta chains came from one sample sequenced in a study of OX40 agonist ivuxolimab in advanced cancers. Only in-frame clones appear in the TCRdb table, and some are missing; sequencing was by immunoSEQ multiplex PCR. The sample has around 63,000 clones, approximately 80% seen once. The starting material was CD4+ or CD8+ T cells sorted from blood, obtained in a trial of the OX40 agonist ivuxolimab. These TCRs come from an adult with an advanced solid tumor such as melanoma, head and neck, liver or kidney cancer.

The V call is TRBV19, the J call TRBJ1-2; unclear D gene. The germline gives CDR1 LNHDA, CDR2 SQIVND (reference sequence). The V and J ends lost 10 bases and 5 bases respectively, with 23 bases between them. This CDR3 is 15 amino acids long. The CDR3 bases are TGTGCCACGCAGAGGGCCGGCTTGGTCAGATATGGCTACACCTTC. This encodes CATQRAGLVRYGYTF.

J is TRBJ2-1 and V is TRBV6-5; 7 positions agree with TRBD2. V was pared by 6 bases and J by 7 bases, with 6 bases of the junction left unmatched. This CDR3 is built from 13 residues. Germline V gives CDR1 MNHEY, CDR2 SVGAGI. The CDR3 spells CASSPSGRNEQFF. In DNA form, the CDR3 reads TGTGCCAGCAGCCCCTCCGGGAGGAATGAGCAGTTCTTC.

The chain links TRBV2 to TRBJ1-1; D is ambiguous. V lost 4 bases, J lost 4 bases, and 10 bases lay in between. Germline assignment: CDR1 SNHLY and CDR2 FYNNEI. There are 13 residues in the CDR3. The CDR3 coding sequence is TGTGCCAGCAGTGTCCAGTTAACCACTGAAGCTTTCTTT. This codes for CASSVQLTTEAFF. Full variable domain (missing parts from reference TRBV2 and TRBJ1-1): EPEVTQTPSHQVTQMGQEVILRCVPISNHLYFYWYRQILGQKVEFLVSFYNNEISEKSEIFDDQFSVERPDGSNFTLKIRSTKLEDSAMYFCASSVQLTTEAFFGQGTRLTVV.

This clone came up once. V and J are TRBV7-8 and TRBJ1-5, with D perhaps TRBD1 (6 bases). The CDR3 runs to 13 residues. Germline assignment: CDR1 SGHVS and CDR2 FQNEAQ. V lost 0 bases, J lost 7 bases, and 7 bases lay in between. The CDR3, as DNA: TGTGCCAGCAGCTTAGCGCAGGGGCAGCCCCAGCATTTT. Translating gives CASSLAQGQPQHF.

About this clone: Mismatch with germline at one junction end may stem from a read error. This rearrangement joins TRBV7-7 to TRBJ2-2; D might be TRBD1 (6 bases). CDR1 SSHAT and CDR2 FNYEAQ come from the germline V gene (reference sequence). This CDR3 is 17 amino acids long. DNA of the CDR3: TGTGCTAGCAGCTTAGGTTCCCTGGACAGAAACACCGGGGAGCTGTTTTTT. This gives the protein CASSLGSLDRNTGELFF.

This CDR3 is CASSPGTVYEQYF. CDR3 sequence (DNA): TGTGCCAGCAGCCCGGGGACAGTCTACGAGCAGTACTTC. V gene TRBV11-1 combines with J gene TRBJ2-7, with TRBD1 matching over 7 bases. The CDR3 consists of 13 residues. With 5 bases clipped from V and 3 bases from J, the junction kept 4 bases outside the gene matches. CDR1 and CDR2 from the germline V gene are SGHAT and FQDESV (reference sequence).

This chain links TRBV27 with TRBJ1-2; D call uncertain. The V gene's germline CDR1 is MNHEY and CDR2 SMNVEV (reference sequence). This CDR3 is built from 12 residues. The V end was cut by 5 bases, the J end by 7 bases, with 11 bases between. The CDR3, as DNA: TGTGCCAGCAGTCTCCGACCGCGTGGCTACACCTTC. Translated: CASSLRPRGYTF.

There are a few counts of this clone. V gene TRBV5-4 combines with J gene TRBJ1-4, with D possibly being TRBD1 (5 bases). Germline V lookup: CDR1 SGHNT, CDR2 YYREEE (reference sequence). The V and J ends lost 10 bases and 5 bases respectively, with 18 bases between them. The CDR3 sequence is 14 residues long. CDR3 amino acids: CAYSPWGKNEKLFF. CDR3 sequence (DNA): TGTGCCTACAGCCCGTGGGGGAAAAATGAAAAACTGTTTTTT.

The rearrangement uses TRBV30 and TRBJ1-5, with unresolved D. The V end was cut by 6 bases, the J end by 2 bases, with 11 bases between. The CDR3 has 13 residues. CDR1 and CDR2 (germline): GTSNPN, SVGIG (reference sequence). The CDR3 DNA reads TGTGCCTGTGGGTGGAGGGGCAATCAGCCCCAGCATTTT. Its translation is CACGWRGNQPQHF.

This sequence joins TRBV5-4 and TRBJ2-5; D remains unclear. CDR3 length: 15 amino acids. V shed 4 bases and J shed 0 bases, with 13 bases lying between them. The V gene's germline CDR1 is SGHNT and CDR2 YYREEE (reference sequence). The CDR3 coding sequence is TGTGCCAGCAGCGTTTCCTACGGTGACCAAGAGACCCAGTACTTC. The encoded protein is CASSVSYGDQETQYF.

The V call is TRBV6-6, the J call TRBJ2-1; tentatively, D is TRBD2 (5 bases). Germline V gene sequence: CDR1 MNHNY, CDR2 SVGAGI (reference sequence). The V and J ends lost 6 bases and 7 bases respectively, with 13 bases between them. The length of the CDR3 is 13 residues. In DNA form, the CDR3 reads TGTGCCAGCAGGGTTAGCGAATCGAATGAGCAGTTCTTC. Amino acids: CASRVSESNEQFF.

The chain joins TRBV5-6 to TRBJ1-2; possible D gene TRBD1, 5 bases. The CDR3 has 12 amino acids. Germline V CDR1 and CDR2: SGHDT, YYEEEE. Trimming pared 2 bases from V and 7 bases from J, leaving 9 bases between. The CDR3 is CASSFSQGGYTF. The CDR3 nucleotides are TGTGCCAGCAGCTTTTCTCAGGGTGGCTACACCTTC.

The gene calls are TRBV20-1 and TRBJ1-1, with unresolved D. The germline CDR1 and CDR2 sequences are DFQATT and SNEGSKA (reference sequence). The V gene lost 3 bases and the J gene lost 0 bases, with 2 bases spanning the gap. This CDR3 has 11 residues. CDR3 protein: CSASLNTEAFF. CDR3 nucleotides: TGCAGTGCTAGTTTGAACACTGAAGCTTTCTTT.

The V and J genes are TRBV5-1 and TRBJ1-2; D call uncertain. The V and J ends lost 2 bases and 6 bases respectively, with 14 bases between them. Looked up from germline, CDR1 is SGHRS and CDR2 is YFSETQ. CDR3 length equals 14 residues. The CDR3 is CASSFDIQWDGYTF. The CDR3 bases are TGCGCCAGCAGCTTCGACATTCAGTGGGATGGCTACACCTTC.

This clone was found a few times. The chain couples TRBV29-1 to TRBJ1-2; no definite D call. The V end lost 8 bases, the J end lost 8 bases, and 18 bases lay between the germline ends. The CDR3 length is 12 residues. CDR1 is SQVTM, CDR2 ANQGSEA, per germline. CDR3 protein: CSTSPPYEGYTF. The CDR3 region has the DNA TGCAGCACCTCTCCACCGTATGAGGGCTACACCTTC.

V gene TRBV27 combines with J gene TRBJ2-5, with 10 bases lining up with TRBD2. The CDR3 has 16 amino acids. V shed 2 bases, J shed 5 bases, and the junction held 8 bases outside the gene matches. Germline CDR1 MNHEY, CDR2 SMNVEV (reference sequence). CDR3 in amino acids: CASSLGLAGDGETQYF. The CDR3 nucleotides read TGTGCCAGCAGTTTAGGGCTAGCGGGAGACGGGGAGACCCAGTACTTC.

This clone was seen once. CDR3 amino acids: CATSGSGHTGELFF. The CDR3 coding sequence is TGTGCCACCAGCGGTAGCGGGCACACCGGGGAGCTGTTTTTT. The chain uses TRBV15 and TRBJ2-2, with TRBD2 matching 7 bases. V dropped 5 bases and J dropped 3; count of bases not matched to a gene: 3. The CDR3 loop spans 14 amino acids. Germline assignment: CDR1 LNHNV and CDR2 YYDKDF (reference sequence).